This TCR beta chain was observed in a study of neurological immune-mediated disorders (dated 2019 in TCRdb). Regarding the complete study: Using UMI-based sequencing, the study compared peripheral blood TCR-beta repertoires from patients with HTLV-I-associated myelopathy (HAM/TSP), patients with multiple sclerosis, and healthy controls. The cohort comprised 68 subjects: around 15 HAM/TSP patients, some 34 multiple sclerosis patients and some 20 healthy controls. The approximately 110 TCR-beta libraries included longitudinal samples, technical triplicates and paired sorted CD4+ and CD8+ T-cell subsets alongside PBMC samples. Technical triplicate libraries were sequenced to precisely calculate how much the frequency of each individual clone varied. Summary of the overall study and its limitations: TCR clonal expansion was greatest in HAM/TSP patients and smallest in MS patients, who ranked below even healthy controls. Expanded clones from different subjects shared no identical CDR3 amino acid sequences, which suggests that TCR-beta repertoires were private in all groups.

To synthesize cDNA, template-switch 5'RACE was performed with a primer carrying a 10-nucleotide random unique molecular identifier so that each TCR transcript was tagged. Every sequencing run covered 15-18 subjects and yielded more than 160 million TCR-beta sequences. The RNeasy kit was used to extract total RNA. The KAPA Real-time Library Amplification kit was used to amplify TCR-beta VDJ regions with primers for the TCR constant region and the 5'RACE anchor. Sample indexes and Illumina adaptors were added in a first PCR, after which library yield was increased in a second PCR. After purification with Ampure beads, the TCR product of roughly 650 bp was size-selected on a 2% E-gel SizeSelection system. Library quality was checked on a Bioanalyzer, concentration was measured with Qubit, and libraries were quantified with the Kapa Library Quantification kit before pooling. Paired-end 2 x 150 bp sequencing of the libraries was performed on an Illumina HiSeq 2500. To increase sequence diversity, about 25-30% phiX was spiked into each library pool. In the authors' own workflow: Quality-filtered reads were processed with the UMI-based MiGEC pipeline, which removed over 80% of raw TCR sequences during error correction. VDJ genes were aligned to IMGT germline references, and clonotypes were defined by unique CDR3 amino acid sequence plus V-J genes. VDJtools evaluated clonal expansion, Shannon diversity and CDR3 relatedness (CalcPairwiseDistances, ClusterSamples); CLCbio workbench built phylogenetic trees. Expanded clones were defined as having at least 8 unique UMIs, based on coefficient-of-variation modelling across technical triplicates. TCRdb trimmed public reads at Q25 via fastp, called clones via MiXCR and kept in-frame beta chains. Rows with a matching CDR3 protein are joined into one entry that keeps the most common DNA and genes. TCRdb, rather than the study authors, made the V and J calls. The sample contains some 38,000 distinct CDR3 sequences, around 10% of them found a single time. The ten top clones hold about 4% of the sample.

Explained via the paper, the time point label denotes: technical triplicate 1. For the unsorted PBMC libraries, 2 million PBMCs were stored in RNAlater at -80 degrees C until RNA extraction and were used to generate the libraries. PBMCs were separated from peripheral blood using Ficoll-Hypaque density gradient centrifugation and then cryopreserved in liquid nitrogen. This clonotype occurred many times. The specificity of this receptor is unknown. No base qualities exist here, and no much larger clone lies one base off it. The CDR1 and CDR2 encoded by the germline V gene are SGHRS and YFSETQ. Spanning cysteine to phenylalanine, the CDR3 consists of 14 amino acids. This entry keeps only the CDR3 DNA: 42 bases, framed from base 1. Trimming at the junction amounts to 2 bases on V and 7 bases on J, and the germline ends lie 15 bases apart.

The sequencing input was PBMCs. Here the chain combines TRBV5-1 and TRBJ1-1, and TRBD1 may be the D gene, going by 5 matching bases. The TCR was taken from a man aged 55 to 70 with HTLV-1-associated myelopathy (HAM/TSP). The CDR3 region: CASSLDLRTNEAFF. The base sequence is TGCGCCAGCAGCTTAGACCTTCGGACAAATGAAGCTTTCTTT.